This T cell receptor beta chain is from a study of cytomegalovirus exposure and HLA in healthy donors. The junction had 2 bases not matched to a gene; V was cut back by 1 base and J by 4 bases. Per germline, CDR1 SGHRS and CDR2 YFSETQ. This CDR3 contains 13 residues. 60 Vbeta and 13 Jbeta primers were used in PCR. Repertoires were generated with immunoSEQ multiplex PCR, while TCRdb's copy carries only in-frame clones and drops some. Its table records roughly 45,000 clones. Broader study findings: The study listed approximately 170 cytomegalovirus-associated TCR beta chains.

With regard to this clone: The antigen is undetermined.

The TCR comes from a woman aged 25 to 39 in good health and CMV-seronegative. J is TRBJ2-7 and V is TRBV5-1, with TRBD2 identical over 7 bases. Sample: PBMCs. CDR3 bases: TGCGCCAGCAGCTTGAGTAGCGGGTACGAGCAGTACTTC. It is translated as CASSLSSGYEQYF.